This TCR beta chain came from a study of blood T cells in healthy people across ages. After removal of 4 bases from V and 7 bases from J, the junction contained 22 bases not matched to a gene. This CDR3 is 19 amino acids long. Germline V gives CDR1 SGHAT, CDR2 FQNNGV. Sample-barcoded 5' priming and a J-beta primer mix drove a second PCR of about 6 to 12 cycles. TCRdb re-derived calls from the 5' RACE reads in MiXCR, one entry per CDR3 protein. This table holds around 870,000 distinct CDR3 sequences, under 30% found once. The origin of this receptor is a woman older than 75 in good health. The sequencing input was blood. The rearrangement links TRBV11-2 to TRBJ2-7, with TRBD1 matching over 10 bases. The CDR3 loop is CASSSPTNQGTGAYNEQYF. DNA for the CDR3: TGTGCCAGCAGCTCACCCACCAACCAAGGGACAGGGGCCTACAATGAGCAGTACTTC. Full variable domain (outside the CDR3, taken from reference TRBV11-2 and TRBJ2-7): EAGVAQSPRYKIIEKRQSVAFWCNPISGHATLYWYQQILGQGPKLLIQFQNNGVVDDSQLPKDRFSAERLKGVDSTLKIQPAKLEDSAVYLCASSSPTNQGTGAYNEQYFGPGTRLTVT.